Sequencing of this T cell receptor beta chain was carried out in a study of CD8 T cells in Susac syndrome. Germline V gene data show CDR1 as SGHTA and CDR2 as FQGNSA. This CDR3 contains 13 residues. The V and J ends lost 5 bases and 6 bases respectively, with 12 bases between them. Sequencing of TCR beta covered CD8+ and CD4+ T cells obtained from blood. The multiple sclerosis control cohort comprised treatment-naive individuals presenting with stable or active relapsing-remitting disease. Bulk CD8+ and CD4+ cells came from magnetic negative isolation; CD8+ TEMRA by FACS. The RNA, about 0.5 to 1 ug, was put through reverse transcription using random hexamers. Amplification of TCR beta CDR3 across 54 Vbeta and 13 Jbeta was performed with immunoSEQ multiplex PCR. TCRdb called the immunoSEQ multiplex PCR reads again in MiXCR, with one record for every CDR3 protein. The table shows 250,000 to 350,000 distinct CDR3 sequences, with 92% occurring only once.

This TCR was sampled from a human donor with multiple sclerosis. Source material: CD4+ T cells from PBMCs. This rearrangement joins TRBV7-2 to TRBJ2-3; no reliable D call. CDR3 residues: CASSGRTEDTQYF. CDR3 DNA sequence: TGTGCCAGCAGCGGACGGACGGAGGATACGCAGTATTTT.